These 10 T cell receptor beta chains were sequenced from one sample in a study of T cell clonality in common variable immunodeficiency. Assay: immunoSEQ multiplex PCR; the TCRdb copy retains only in-frame clones and omits some. The sample is made up of some 38,000 clones, none counted only once. Material: peripheral blood mononuclear cells. Source of these receptors: a person between 18 and 75 years old in good health.

This clone has a count of ten or more. The read terminates 3 residues before the CDR3 end, so the remaining end is supplied by the germline J gene. J is TRBJ2-1 and V is TRBV5-1; 11 nucleotides line up with TRBD1. The CDR3 covers 15 residues. Germline-derived CDR1 and CDR2 are SGHRS and YFSETQ. With V trimmed by 4 bases and J by 5 bases, 5 bases remained unmatched. The sequenced CDR3 bases are TGCGCCAGCAGCCCGGACAGGGGGCCTGACAATGAG. Translated: CASSPDRGPDNE. The full CDR3 sequence reads CASSPDRGPDNEQFF.

Concerning this clone: Just one base apart from a much larger clone, this may be a read error. CDR3 sequence: CASRRNRGLREKLFF. The sequenced CDR3 bases are TGTGCCAGTCGCCGAAACAGGGGCCTAAGGGAAAAG. The chain joins TRBV19 to TRBJ2-2; TRBD1 agrees at 7 bases. The DNA ends 3 residues before the CDR3 does, and the rest of the CDR3 is filled in from the germline J gene. Germline assignment: CDR1 LNHDA and CDR2 SQIVND (reference sequence). The CDR3 length is 15 residues.

This clone was observed at least ten times. The DNA ends 3 residues before the CDR3 does, and the rest of the CDR3 is filled in from the germline J gene. This sequence joins TRBV27 and TRBJ2-2; possibly TRBD1 for D (5 bases). The V gene lost 6 bases and the J gene lost 0 bases, with 8 bases spanning the gap. CDR3 length equals 14 residues. The germline V gene encodes CDR1 MNHEY and CDR2 SMNVEV (reference sequence). CDR3 in amino acids: CASSQTANTGELFF. Partial CDR3 DNA: TGTGCCAGCAGCCAGACAGCGAACACCGGGGAG.

At least ten counts were recorded for this clone. Coverage ceases 3 residues before the CDR3 finishes, and the germline J gene fills in the end. The rearrangement uses TRBV29-1 and TRBJ1-4; D remains ambiguous. Trimming removed 0 bases from V and 10 bases from J, with 24 bases in between. The germline CDR1 and CDR2 sequences are SQVTM and ANQGSEA. This CDR3 spans 17 amino acids. Incomplete CDR3 DNA: TGCAGCGTTGAAGATCTCAGGTTTACGGCGGGAGGGCTAAAA. Protein product: CSVEDLRFTAGGLK. In full, the CDR3 reads CSVEDLRFTAGGLKLFF.

This clone was seen many times. The CDR3 extends 3 residues past the end of the read, so its final part is completed from the germline J gene. J is TRBJ2-1 and V is TRBV19; the match to TRBD2 covers 13 bases. The V gene's germline CDR1 is LNHDA and CDR2 SQIVND (reference sequence). This CDR3 contains 16 residues. The trim removed 7 bases at V and 5 bases at J, leaving 8 bases unmatched. Partial CDR3 DNA: TGTGCCAGTATCTCCGGGACTAGCGGGACCCACAATGAG. Its protein is CASISGTSGTHNE. In full, the CDR3 reads CASISGTSGTHNEQFF.

Many counts were recorded for this clone. Sequencing ends 3 residues short of the CDR3 end; the germline J gene provides the rest. The chain is built from TRBV4-1 and TRBJ2-4; 7 positions match TRBD2. This CDR3 comprises 14 residues. From germline, CDR1 is MGHRA and CDR2 YSYEKL. CDR3 amino acids: CASSQVSLAGDQYF. The part of the CDR3 DNA that was read is TGCGCCAGCAGCCAAGTAAGCCTCGCGGGAGAT.

Turning to this clone: Relative to the germline gene, one junction end is altered; a read error may explain this. The CDR3 end is not reached by the read, which stops 3 residues before it; the germline J gene fills it in. Other nucleotide sequences in the sample specify the same CDR3. This chain uses TRBV29-1 with TRBJ1-3, with unresolved D. CDR3 length: 12 amino acids. Germline CDR1 reads SQVTM; CDR2 reads ANQGSEA. The sequenced part of the CDR3 DNA is TGCAGCGTTGAAGACAGAGGCAACACA. Its translation: CSVEDRGNT. Given in full, the CDR3 is CSVEDRGNTIYF.

This clone was picked up a small number of times. The DNA read from the CDR3 is TGTGCCAGCAGCCCGACGGGGAGCTCCTACAATGAG. As protein: CASSPTGSSYNE. The whole CDR3 reads CASSPTGSSYNEQFF. The gene calls are TRBV11-3 and TRBJ2-1, with D perhaps TRBD2 (5 bases). The CDR3 goes on 3 residues after the read ends, and that part is filled in from the germline J gene. The CDR3 runs to 15 residues. Germline V lookup: CDR1 SGHNT, CDR2 YENEEA. Trimming took 5 bases from V and 0 from J, leaving 11 bases between them.

This clone was counted at least ten times. Coverage ceases 3 residues before the CDR3 finishes, and the germline J gene fills in the end. The chain recombines TRBV7-6 with TRBJ2-6; no reliable D call. The germline V and J ends were trimmed by 5 bases and 4 bases, with 12 bases remaining between them. The germline CDR1 and CDR2 sequences are SGHVS and FNYEAQ. The CDR3 spans 15 residues. The CDR3 is CASSPGDLGANVLTF. The DNA read from the CDR3 is TGTGCCAGCAGCCCGGGTGATCTAGGGGCCAACGTC. The complete variable domain, with remaining parts taken from reference TRBV7-6 and TRBJ2-6, reads GAGVSQSPRYKVTKRGQDVALRCDPISGHVSLYWYRQALGQGPEFLTYFNYEAQQDKSGLPNDRFSAERPEGSISTLTIQRTEQRDSAMYRCASSPGDLGANVLTFGAGSRLTVL.

This clone occurred many times. The read halts 3 residues ahead of the CDR3 end, with the missing end drawn from the germline J gene. This rearrangement joins TRBV2 to TRBJ2-2; 8 nucleotides agree with TRBD1. Germline values: CDR1 SNHLY, CDR2 FYNNEI. Unmatched junction bases numbered 5, after V lost 7 bases and J lost 7 bases. The CDR3 consists of 13 residues. The CDR3 DNA, read in part, is TGTGCCAGCAAGGACAGGGCGGACGGGGAG. Translated, it gives CASKDRADGE. Given in full, the CDR3 is CASKDRADGELFF.